This T cell receptor (beta chain) was observed in a study of neoadjuvant anti-PD-1 for oral cavity cancer. Study-wide background: Non-progressing patients received a fourth nivolumab dose near day 43, then surgery on days 50-56. General study findings and limits: After neoadjuvant nivolumab, PBMC T cell clonality was significantly higher in non-responders than responders. Each response group had just a few patients in TCR analyses.

These oral cavity squamous cell carcinomas were HPV-negative and locally advanced. The table came from immunoSEQ multiplex PCR; TCRdb's copy has only in-frame clones and leaves some out. The repertoire has about 72,000 clones, 80% to 90% of them found once; the top ten carry 3.4%. In germline, CDR1 is SGHRS, CDR2 YFSETQ. J gave up 7 bases and V 4 bases, and 6 bases lay outside the gene matches. The CDR3 sequence is 14 residues long. Concerning this clone: Antigen unknown.

The material was PBMCs, obtained before nivolumab (anti-PD-1) treatment. This sequence originates from a person between 40 and 80 years old with oral cavity squamous cell carcinoma. The chain couples TRBV5-1 to TRBJ1-5; 9 bases match TRBD1. CDR3 protein: CASSEGQGGQPQHF. CDR3 DNA: TGCGCCAGCAGCGAGGGACAGGGCGGCCAGCCCCAGCATTTT.